The 30 T cell receptor beta chains in this list originate from one sample, sequenced in a study of T cells in localized non-small cell lung cancer (dated by TCRdb to 2019 to 2021). Library preparation was by the immunoSEQ multiplex PCR assay. TCRdb holds this immuneACCESS table with in-frame rearrangements only. Some clones are missing; in checked studies, unresolved V genes explain under half, and the rest has no known cause. The table for this sample lists about 70,000 clones; roughly 84% of them were counted only once. Of the sample, 1.3% falls within the top ten clones. Sequencing used peripheral blood, obtained before any cancer treatment. These receptors all stem from a female donor over 55 with stage I lung adenocarcinoma.

This clone was seen more than once but under ten times. This rearrangement joins TRBV9 to TRBJ2-2; 10 nucleotides match TRBD2. This CDR3 is built from 16 residues. V was pared by 0 bases and J by 3 bases, with 2 bases of the junction left unmatched. Germline lookup yields CDR1 SGDLS and CDR2 YYNGEE. CDR3 loop: CASSVGTSGDTGELFF. The CDR3 DNA is TGTGCCAGCAGCGTAGGAACTAGCGGGGACACCGGGGAGCTGTTTTTT.

The chain combines TRBV29-1 with TRBJ1-1; D is possibly TRBD1 (6 bases). Trimming shortened V by 5 bases and J by 1 base, and 8 bases separated the two germline ends. The CDR3 loop spans 12 amino acids. CDR1 SQVTM and CDR2 ANQGSEA come from the germline V gene. The CDR3 DNA is TGCAGCGTTACAGGGACGAACACTGAAGCTTTCTTT. Translating it yields CSVTGTNTEAFF.

The V and J genes are TRBV4-1 and TRBJ2-1; the D call may be TRBD1 or TRBD2 (5 bases each). The germline CDR1 and CDR2 sequences are MGHRA and YSYEKL. Trimming stripped 5 bases from V and 5 bases from J, with 28 bases between. This CDR3 spans 19 amino acids. The CDR3 here is CASSEGALPGGLGDNEQFF. CDR3 nucleotides: TGCGCCAGCAGCGAGGGCGCTTTACCCGGCGGGCTGGGGGACAATGAGCAGTTCTTC.

The genes are TRBV5-4 and TRBJ2-1, with 7 positions matching TRBD2. Trimming removed 0 bases from V and 4 bases from J; junction bases left unmatched: 4. There are 15 residues in the CDR3. Germline lookup yields CDR1 SGHNT and CDR2 YYREEE (reference sequence). This CDR3 is CASSLVAGAYNEQFF. The DNA of the CDR3 is TGTGCCAGCAGCTTGGTGGCGGGAGCTTACAATGAGCAGTTCTTC.

This chain joins TRBV28 and TRBJ1-2, with no clear D. Germline values: CDR1 MDHEN, CDR2 SYDVKM. This CDR3 is built from 14 residues. V dropped 4 bases and J dropped 1 base, with 10 bases sitting between them. The CDR3 DNA reads TGTGCCAGCAGTTCGTCACCACTTAACTATGGCTACACCTTC. This codes for CASSSSPLNYGYTF.

The CDR3 DNA follows: TGTGCCAGCACCCAGGAGGCTAGGAAGGCCTACGAGCAGTACTTC. This translates into CASTQEARKAYEQYF. V gene TRBV7-2 combines with J gene TRBJ2-7; perhaps TRBD2 as D (5 bases). This CDR3 contains 15 residues. V was clipped by 7 bases and J by 2 bases, with 18 bases between them. Germline loops: CDR1 SGHTA, CDR2 FQGNSA.

The CDR3 DNA is TGTGCCAGCAGCACGTCGGGAACCTACTACAATGAGCAGTTCTTC. Translation: CASSTSGTYYNEQFF. The chain combines TRBV11-2 with TRBJ2-1; D perhaps matches TRBD2 (5 bases). The V gene lost 5 bases and the J gene lost 3 bases, with 14 bases spanning the gap. The CDR3 totals 15 residues. CDR1 is SGHAT, CDR2 FQNNGV, per germline.

The chain couples TRBV6-5 to TRBJ2-1, with 7 nucleotides matching TRBD1. V lost 2 bases and J lost 5; bases outside the gene matches: 6. Germline CDR1 and CDR2: MNHEY and SVGAGI. The CDR3 has 15 amino acids. CDR3 DNA sequence: TGTGCCAGCAGTTACGGCAGGGGGTTTGACAATGAGCAGTTCTTC. Translating it yields CASSYGRGFDNEQFF.

This clone has only a few counts. This sequence joins TRBV5-1 and TRBJ2-5; D is unclear. The CDR3 is made up of 14 amino acids. Germline assignment: CDR1 SGHRS and CDR2 YFSETQ. Trimming pared 0 bases from V and 2 bases from J, leaving 8 bases between. CDR3 in amino acids: CASSLEAFQETQYF. DNA for the CDR3: TGCGCCAGCAGCTTGGAGGCATTTCAAGAGACCCAGTACTTC.

This rearrangement joins TRBV6-5 to TRBJ2-7; 7 bases are a match to TRBD2. With V trimmed by 6 bases and J by 3 bases, 11 bases remained unmatched. CDR1 is MNHEY, CDR2 SVGAGI, per germline. The CDR3 is made up of 15 amino acids. In nucleotides, the CDR3 is TGTGCCAGCAGCCTACCGGGACTACAGAACTACGAGCAGTACTTC. Translated: CASSLPGLQNYEQYF.

V gene TRBV2 combines with J gene TRBJ2-1, with D possibly matching TRBD2 (6 bases). Germline values: CDR1 SNHLY, CDR2 FYNNEI. CDR3 length: 12 residues. V lost 4 bases, J lost 11 bases, and 12 bases lay in between. CDR3 in DNA: TGTGCCAGCAGTGGGAGCGGGTCTCAGCAGTTCTTC. Its protein is CASSGSGSQQFF.

The CDR3 is CASSQGAPPYEQYF. The CDR3 DNA sequence: TGTGCCAGCAGCCAGGGGGCGCCTCCCTACGAGCAGTACTTC. The rearrangement joins TRBV14 to TRBJ2-7; weak D call: TRBD1 (6 bases). Germline V gene data show CDR1 as SGHDN and CDR2 as FVKESK. With 3 bases removed from V and 2 bases from J, the gap between germline ends came to 11 bases. The CDR3 sequence is 14 residues long.

The gene calls are TRBV7-9 and TRBJ1-3; D not resolved. The CDR3 consists of 16 residues. Germline CDR1 reads SEHNR; CDR2 reads FQNEAQ (reference sequence). V lost 3 bases, J lost 0 bases, and 12 bases lay in between. Here the CDR3 reads CASSFYHGSSGNTIYF. The CDR3 bases are TGTGCCAGCAGCTTCTATCATGGGAGCTCTGGAAACACCATATATTTT. Combining the CDR3 with reference TRBV7-9 and TRBJ1-3 gives the whole variable domain DTGVSQNPRHKITKRGQNVTFRCDPISEHNRLYWYRQTLGQGPEFLTYFQNEAQLEKSRLLSDRFSAERPKGSFSTLEIQRTEQGDSAMYLCASSFYHGSSGNTIYFGEGSWLTVV.

V gene TRBV5-1 combines with J gene TRBJ1-2; 7 nucleotides line up with TRBD1. This CDR3 has 14 residues. Germline CDR1 and CDR2: SGHRS and YFSETQ. Trimming took 3 bases from V and 0 from J; bases not matched to a gene: 2. In DNA form, the CDR3 reads TGCGCCAGCAGCTCGGGACAGACTAACTATGGCTACACCTTC. This translates into CASSSGQTNYGYTF. Together with reference TRBV5-1 and TRBJ1-2, the CDR3 gives the full variable domain: KAGVTQTPRYLIKTRGQQVTLSCSPISGHRSVSWYQQTPGQGLQFLFEYFSETQRNKGNFPGRFSGRQFSNSRSEMNVSTLELGDSALYLCASSSGQTNYGYTFGSGTRLTVV.

This chain uses TRBV29-1 with TRBJ1-2, with D possibly TRBD1 on 5 matching bases. Per the germline V gene, CDR1 is SQVTM and CDR2 is ANQGSEA. Trimming removed 7 bases at V and 6 bases at J, with 18 bases between. This CDR3 has 13 residues. Here the CDR3 reads CSGVDTGRDGYTF. In DNA form, the CDR3 reads TGCAGCGGTGTAGACACGGGGCGGGATGGCTACACCTTC.

V usage is TRBV6-6 and J usage is TRBJ2-3; a possible D gene is TRBD2 (5 bases). CDR1 is MNHNY and CDR2 is SVGAGI in the germline V gene (reference sequence). This CDR3 is 12 amino acids long. The ends were cut back, 6 bases at V and 8 bases at J, with 12 bases in the middle. The CDR3 spells CASSPTRGTQYF. In nucleotides, the CDR3 is TGTGCCAGCAGCCCCACCCGGGGTACGCAGTATTTT.

The V and J genes are TRBV7-6 and TRBJ1-3, with 7 bases matching TRBD1. There are 18 residues in the CDR3. The V and J ends lost 6 bases and 0 bases, in that order; junction bases with no gene match: 14. Germline V gene sequence: CDR1 SGHVS, CDR2 FNYEAQ. The CDR3 nucleotides read TGTGCCAGCAGACAAGACACCGGGACAGCTAGCTCTGGAAACACCATATATTTT. Protein product: CASRQDTGTASSGNTIYF.

V gene TRBV11-2 combines with J gene TRBJ1-1; TRBD1 agrees at 7 bases. Looked up from germline, CDR1 is SGHAT and CDR2 is FQNNGV. The CDR3 spans 13 residues. The V and J ends lost 3 bases and 6 bases, in that order; junction bases with no gene match: 4. The CDR3 bases are TGTGCCAGCAGCTTCGAGGGGGCAGCTGAAGCTTTCTTT. Amino acid sequence: CASSFEGAAEAFF.

This sequence joins TRBV27 and TRBJ2-1; D is ambiguous. Germline CDR1 reads MNHEY; CDR2 reads SMNVEV (reference sequence). The CDR3 is 11 amino acids. V was clipped by 1 base and J by 10 bases, with 5 bases between them. The CDR3 protein is CASSLFAEQFF. The CDR3 DNA reads as TGTGCCAGCAGTTTATTTGCGGAGCAGTTCTTC.

The genes are TRBV4-1 and TRBJ2-1; D is tentatively TRBD1 or TRBD2 (5 bases each). Per germline, CDR1 MGHRA and CDR2 YSYEKL. This CDR3 is 15 amino acids long. Deletions cut 5 bases from V and 6 bases from J, with 17 bases between. The CDR3 loop is CASSFTRGRGNEQFF. Written as DNA, the CDR3 is TGCGCCAGCAGCTTTACTAGGGGTAGGGGCAATGAGCAGTTCTTC.

The V call is TRBV7-6, the J call TRBJ2-2; perhaps TRBD1 as D (5 bases). Germline CDR1 is SGHVS and CDR2 is FNYEAQ. The length of the CDR3 is 15 residues. V lost 6 bases and J lost 2, with 13 bases in between. This chain's CDR3 is CASSQARGNTGELFF. The DNA for the CDR3 is TGTGCCAGCAGTCAAGCAAGGGGCAACACCGGGGAGCTGTTTTTT. The whole variable domain, remainder taken from reference TRBV7-6 and TRBJ2-2, is GAGVSQSPRYKVTKRGQDVALRCDPISGHVSLYWYRQALGQGPEFLTYFNYEAQQDKSGLPNDRFSAERPEGSISTLTIQRTEQRDSAMYRCASSQARGNTGELFFGEGSRLTVL.

The V gene is TRBV28, the J gene TRBJ2-1, with TRBD2 matching over 10 bases. CDR1 MDHEN and CDR2 SYDVKM come from the germline V gene. The CDR3 covers 14 residues. V dropped 8 bases and J dropped 7; count of bases not matched to a gene: 8. CDR3 sequence reads: CASRETLAGNEQFF. In DNA, the CDR3 is TGTGCCAGCCGAGAGACACTAGCGGGGAATGAGCAGTTCTTC.

This rearrangement joins TRBV5-4 to TRBJ2-7; D possibly matches TRBD1 or TRBD2 (6 bases each). This CDR3 has 14 amino acids. Deletions cut 4 bases from V and 4 bases from J, with 15 bases between. Germline CDR1 is SGHNT and CDR2 is YYREEE (reference sequence). As DNA, the CDR3 is TGTGCCAGCAGCCCTAGGGGGGATGGGTACGAGCAGTACTTC. It is translated as CASSPRGDGYEQYF.

The V gene is TRBV7-9, the J gene TRBJ1-6; 9 positions agree with TRBD1. Germline V lookup: CDR1 SEHNR, CDR2 FQNEAQ (reference sequence). The CDR3 is made up of 15 amino acids. After removal of 5 bases from V and 7 bases from J, the junction contained 6 bases not matched to a gene. Here the CDR3 DNA reads TGTGCCAGCAGCCGATCCGGGACAGGGAATTCACCCCTCCACTTT. Its translation: CASSRSGTGNSPLHF.

This clone occurred a few times. The chain recombines TRBV5-8 with TRBJ2-5; D possibly corresponds to TRBD1 (6 bases). Germline V gene lookup returns CDR1 SGHTS and CDR2 YDEGEE. V shed 2 bases and J shed 6 bases, with 17 bases lying between them. This CDR3 region has 15 residues. In nucleotides, the CDR3 is TGTGCCAGCAGCTTCTCTCAGGGGCGTAGACAGACCCAGTACTTC. Protein product: CASSFSQGRRQTQYF.

Points on this clone: Different DNA sequences within this sample yield the same CDR3. The chain employs TRBV19 and TRBJ2-1; TRBD2 aligns across 9 bases. Germline V gene data show CDR1 as LNHDA and CDR2 as SQIVND (reference sequence). CDR3 length: 15 amino acids. V dropped 3 bases and J dropped 2; count of bases not matched to a gene: 2. The CDR3 spells CASSIGGRAYNEQFF. The CDR3 region has the DNA TGTGCCAGTAGTATTGGCGGGAGGGCCTACAATGAGCAGTTCTTC.

This chain links TRBV27 with TRBJ2-1; D unclear. Germline CDR1 is MNHEY and CDR2 is SMNVEV (reference sequence). Trimming removed 3 bases at V and 3 bases at J, with 6 bases between. The CDR3 sequence is 13 residues long. CDR3 in amino acids: CASSFKNYNEQFF. The CDR3 coding sequence is TGTGCCAGCAGTTTCAAGAACTACAATGAGCAGTTCTTC.

The chain links TRBV27 to TRBJ2-3, with D tentatively TRBD2 (5 bases). The germline gives CDR1 MNHEY, CDR2 SMNVEV (reference sequence). Trimming removed 6 bases from V and 4 bases from J, with 17 bases in between. This CDR3 has 15 residues. CDR3 amino acids: CASSRDWGVADTQYF. CDR3 nucleotide sequence: TGTGCCAGCAGCCGAGATTGGGGAGTTGCAGATACGCAGTATTTT.

This clone has a handful of counts. This chain uses TRBV28 with TRBJ2-5, with D possibly matching TRBD1 (5 bases). Germline assignment: CDR1 MDHEN and CDR2 SYDVKM. V shed 2 bases and J shed 4 bases, with 17 bases lying between them. CDR3 length: 16 residues. CDR3 sequence: CASSLPYQGKRETQYF. The DNA for the CDR3 is TGTGCCAGCAGTTTACCCTACCAGGGTAAACGAGAGACCCAGTACTTC.

V gene TRBV5-1 combines with J gene TRBJ2-2; 11 nucleotides line up with TRBD1. Germline assignment: CDR1 SGHRS and CDR2 YFSETQ. The CDR3 loop spans 15 amino acids. V was pared by 4 bases and J by 5 bases, with 4 bases of the junction left unmatched. CDR3 DNA: TGCGCCAGCAGCGGAGGACAGGGGGCTACCGGGGAGCTGTTTTTT. It translates to CASSGGQGATGELFF.